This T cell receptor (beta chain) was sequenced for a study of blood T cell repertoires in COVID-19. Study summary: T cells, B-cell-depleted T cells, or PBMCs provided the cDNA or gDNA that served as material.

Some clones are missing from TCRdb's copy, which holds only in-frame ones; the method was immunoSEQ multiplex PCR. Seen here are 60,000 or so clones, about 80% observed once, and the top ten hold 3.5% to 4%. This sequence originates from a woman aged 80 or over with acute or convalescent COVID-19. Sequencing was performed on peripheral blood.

This chain's CDR3 is CASSPGLSGGNEQFF. CDR3 DNA sequence: TGTGCCAGCAGCCCCGGACTTAGCGGTGGAAATGAGCAGTTCTTC. V and J are TRBV7-3 and TRBJ2-1, with TRBD2 as a possible D gene (6 bases). CDR3 size: 15 residues. In germline, CDR1 is SGHTA, CDR2 FQGTGA. V was pared by 5 bases and J by 7 bases, with 18 bases between.